This TCR beta chain is drawn from a study of response to subunit inactivated influenza vaccine. Findings and caveats of the study: After each seasonal influenza vaccination, few new T cells are recruited, the authors suggested.

TCRdb reprocessed the RT-PCR reads with MiXCR, giving one entry per CDR3 protein. The profile shows approximately 230,000 distinct CDR3 sequences, 9.5% to 15% of them singletons. V lost 7 bases to trimming and J lost 9 bases; unmatched junction nucleotides: 7. CDR3 length: 14 residues. As to this clonotype: The antigen is not known.

The sequence came from a man between 45 and 60 years old who received an inactivated influenza vaccine. This chain uses TRBV12-3 or TRBV12-4 with TRBJ1-6; 9 nucleotides line up with TRBD1. The sequences come from non-naive T cells sorted from PBMCs, collected approximately 15 days before vaccination. The CDR3 region has the DNA TGTGCCAGCATCTCGGAACAGGGGGCTTCACCCCTCCACTTT. Its translation: CASISEQGASPLHF.